This T cell receptor (beta chain) was obtained from a study of CD8+ T cells in alopecia areata (dated by TCRdb to 2016 to 2019). For context, the study as a whole: High-throughput TCRbeta sequencing was used to examine T cell clonal expansion in alopecia areata in both the C3H/HeJ mouse model and human patients. Scalp tissue and sorted CD4+ and CD8+ peripheral blood T cells from patchy and totalis/universalis alopecia areata patients and from healthy controls were covered by human TCRbeta sequencing. Scalp clonality was compared among normal scalp (n=4), patchy alopecia areata scalp (n=8), and alopecia totalis/universalis scalp (n=8). RNA was obtained with the PAXgene miRNA kit for fixed scalp, the miRNeasy kit for PBMCs, and the RNeasy kit for mouse skin. TCRbeta CDR3 regions were amplified by immunoSEQ multiplex PCR with 35 Vbeta forward and 13 Jbeta reverse primers. Beyond this particular receptor, the publication reports: Shared TCR sequences between patients were less evident than in mice, which may be partly attributable to HLA diversity in the patient population. Compared with normal scalp, lesional scalp had higher clonality and more expanded CD8+ clones, particularly in alopecia totalis/universalis, a pattern that suggests antigenic drive. Unlike mouse skin, which is dominated by gammadelta T cells, normal human skin has resident alphabeta T cells that are also sequenced, and this complicates analysis of the scalp TCR repertoire.

Regarding this clone: Its antigen is unknown. The sample holds no much larger clone one base away, and base qualities are not on file.

The CDR3 measures 16 amino acids from cysteine to phenylalanine. The sequence is cut down to CDR3 DNA, 48 bases in frame from base 1. Sequences SGDLS (CDR1) and YYNGEE (CDR2) are obtained from the germline V gene. V is shortened by 0 bases, J by 1 base, and the region joining them spans 11 bases. PBMCs were isolated by density centrifugation and stained for CD3, CD4 and CD8, and CD4+ and CD8+ T cells were sorted on a FACSAria. Scalp biopsies and blood samples were obtained from unaffected controls. Libraries were built with the immunoSEQ multiplex PCR assay. To provide template for TCR sequencing, every sample had RNA extracted and reverse transcribed into cDNA. First-strand cDNA was synthesized with SuperScript III using a 2:1 mix of oligo-dT and random hexamers. A synthetic immune receptor repertoire was used to assess amplification bias, and residual bias was removed computationally. Per the authors' processing: Raw reads were preprocessed for error removal, and CDR3 was defined according to IMGT conventions as running from the conserved cysteine to phenylalanine. Clonality was computed by normalizing Shannon entropy by log2 of the number of productive unique TCRs and subtracting the result from 1. CD4 or CD8 identity of scalp clones was inferred by cross-referencing scalp TCRbeta sequences with sorted blood CD4 and CD8 repertoires. Here the immuneACCESS table is served through TCRdb, limited to in-frame sequences with V and J called. Missing clones are a known gap in these copies; in checked studies unresolved V genes cover under half, and the rest lacks a known reason. V and J calls and clone size are given by that table; D and trimming were obtained from the DNA. The sample table shows approximately 98,000 clones, and 55% to 75% are seen once. 20% to 25% of the sample goes to the ten largest clones.

The V and J genes are TRBV9 and TRBJ2-1; perhaps TRBD1 is the D gene, with 6 bases matching. The sample taken for sequencing was CD8+ T cells sorted from blood. This receptor was identified in a human donor in good health. In nucleotides, the sequence is TGTGCCAGCAGCGTAGATGACAGGACTTCCTACAATGAGCAGTTCTTC. Its protein is CASSVDDRTSYNEQFF.